This T cell receptor (beta chain) was retrieved from a study of T cell changes during pregnancy in multiple sclerosis. Sequenced by immunoSEQ multiplex PCR; TCRdb stores in-frame clones only, minus some. The table shows 93,000 or so clones, with about 91% occurring only once. CDR3 size: 16 residues. Germline assignment: CDR1 SGHNT and CDR2 YYREEE (reference sequence). V gave up 0 bases and J gave up 5 bases; unmatched junction bases: 7. The chain links TRBV5-4 to TRBJ2-7, with 11 positions matching TRBD2. This TCR came from a female donor with multiple sclerosis, enrolled in a pregnancy study. Sequencing was performed on peripheral blood, taken before pregnancy. The CDR3 nucleotides are TGTGCCAGCAGCTTGGTTAGCGGGGGGGCTCCCCACGAGCAGTACTTC. It translates to CASSLVSGGAPHEQYF.